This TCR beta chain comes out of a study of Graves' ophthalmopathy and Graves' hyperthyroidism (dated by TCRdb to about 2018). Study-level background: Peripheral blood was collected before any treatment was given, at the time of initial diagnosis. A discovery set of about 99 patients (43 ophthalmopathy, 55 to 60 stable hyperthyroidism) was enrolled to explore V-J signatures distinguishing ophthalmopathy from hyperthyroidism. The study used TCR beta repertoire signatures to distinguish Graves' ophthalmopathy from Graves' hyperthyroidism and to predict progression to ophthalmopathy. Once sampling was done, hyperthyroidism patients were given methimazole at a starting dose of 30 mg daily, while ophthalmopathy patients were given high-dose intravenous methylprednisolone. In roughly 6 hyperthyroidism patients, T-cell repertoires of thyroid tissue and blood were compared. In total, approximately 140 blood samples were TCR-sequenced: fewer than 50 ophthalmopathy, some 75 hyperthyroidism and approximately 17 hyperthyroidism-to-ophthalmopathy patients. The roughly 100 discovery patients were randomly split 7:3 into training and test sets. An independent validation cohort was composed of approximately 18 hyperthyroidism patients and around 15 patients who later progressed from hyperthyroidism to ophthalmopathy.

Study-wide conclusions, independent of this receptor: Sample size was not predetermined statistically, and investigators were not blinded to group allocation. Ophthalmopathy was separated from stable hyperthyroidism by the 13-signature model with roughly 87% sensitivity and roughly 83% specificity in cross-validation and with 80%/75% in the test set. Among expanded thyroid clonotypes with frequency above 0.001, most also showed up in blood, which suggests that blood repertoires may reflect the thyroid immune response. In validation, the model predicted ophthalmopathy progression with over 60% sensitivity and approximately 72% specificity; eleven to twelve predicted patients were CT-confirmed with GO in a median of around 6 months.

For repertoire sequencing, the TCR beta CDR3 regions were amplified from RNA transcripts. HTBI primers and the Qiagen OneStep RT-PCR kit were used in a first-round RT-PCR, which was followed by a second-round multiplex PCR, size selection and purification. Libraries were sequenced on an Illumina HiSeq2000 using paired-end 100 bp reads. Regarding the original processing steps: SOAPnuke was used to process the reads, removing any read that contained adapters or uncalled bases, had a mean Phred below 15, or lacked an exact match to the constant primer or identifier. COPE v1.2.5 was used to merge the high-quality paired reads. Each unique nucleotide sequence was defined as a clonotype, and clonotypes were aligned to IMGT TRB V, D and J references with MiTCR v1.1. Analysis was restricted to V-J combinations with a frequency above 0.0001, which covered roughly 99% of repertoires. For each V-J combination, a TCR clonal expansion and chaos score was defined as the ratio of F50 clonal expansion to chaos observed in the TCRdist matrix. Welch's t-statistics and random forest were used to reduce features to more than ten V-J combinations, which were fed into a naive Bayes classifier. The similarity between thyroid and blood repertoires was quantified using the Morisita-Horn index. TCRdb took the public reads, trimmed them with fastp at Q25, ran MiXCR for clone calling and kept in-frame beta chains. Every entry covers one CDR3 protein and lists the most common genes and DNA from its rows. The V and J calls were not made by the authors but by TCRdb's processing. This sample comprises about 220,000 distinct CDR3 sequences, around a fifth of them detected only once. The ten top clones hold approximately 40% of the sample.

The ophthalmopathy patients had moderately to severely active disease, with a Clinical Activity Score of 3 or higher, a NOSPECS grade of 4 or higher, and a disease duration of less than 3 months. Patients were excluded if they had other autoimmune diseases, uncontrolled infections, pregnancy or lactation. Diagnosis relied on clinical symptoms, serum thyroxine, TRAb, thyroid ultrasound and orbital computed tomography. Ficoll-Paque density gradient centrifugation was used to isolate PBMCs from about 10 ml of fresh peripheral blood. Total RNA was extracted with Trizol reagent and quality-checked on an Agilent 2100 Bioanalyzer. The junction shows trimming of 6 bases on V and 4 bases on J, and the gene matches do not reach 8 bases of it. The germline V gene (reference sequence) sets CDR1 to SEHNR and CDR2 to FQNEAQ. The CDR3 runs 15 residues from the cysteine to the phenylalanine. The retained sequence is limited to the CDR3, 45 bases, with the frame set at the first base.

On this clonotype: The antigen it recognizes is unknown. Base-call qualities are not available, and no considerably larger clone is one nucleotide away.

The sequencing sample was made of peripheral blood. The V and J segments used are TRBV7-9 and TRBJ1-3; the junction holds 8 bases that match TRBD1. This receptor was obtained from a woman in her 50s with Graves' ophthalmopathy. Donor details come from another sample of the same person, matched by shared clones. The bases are TGTGCCAGCAGGAAAACAGGGGGATCGGGAAACACCATATATTTT. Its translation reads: CASRKTGGSGNTIYF.